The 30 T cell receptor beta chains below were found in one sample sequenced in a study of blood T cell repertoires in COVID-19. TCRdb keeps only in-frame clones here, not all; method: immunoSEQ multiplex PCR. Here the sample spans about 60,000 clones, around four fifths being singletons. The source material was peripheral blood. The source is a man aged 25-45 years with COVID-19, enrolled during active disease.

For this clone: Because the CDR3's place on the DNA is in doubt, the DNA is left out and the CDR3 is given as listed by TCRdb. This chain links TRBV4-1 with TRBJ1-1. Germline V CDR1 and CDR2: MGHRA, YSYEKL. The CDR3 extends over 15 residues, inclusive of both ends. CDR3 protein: CASSQGFGSGTEAFF.

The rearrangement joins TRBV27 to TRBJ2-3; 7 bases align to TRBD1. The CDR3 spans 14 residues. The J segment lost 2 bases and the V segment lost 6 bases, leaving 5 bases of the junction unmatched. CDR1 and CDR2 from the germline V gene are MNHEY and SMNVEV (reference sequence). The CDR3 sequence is CASSDRVHTDTQYF. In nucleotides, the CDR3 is TGTGCCAGCAGCGACAGGGTTCACACAGATACGCAGTATTTT.

The CDR3 bases are TGTGCCACCGGCGGGGGCCCCCCCACAGATACGCAGTATTTT. Translation: CATGGGPPTDTQYF. This sequence joins TRBV24-1 and TRBJ2-3, with a possible D match to TRBD2 (7 bases). This CDR3 contains 14 residues. Germline assignment: CDR1 KGHDR and CDR2 SFDVKD. Trimming removed 9 bases at V and 2 bases at J, with 14 bases between.

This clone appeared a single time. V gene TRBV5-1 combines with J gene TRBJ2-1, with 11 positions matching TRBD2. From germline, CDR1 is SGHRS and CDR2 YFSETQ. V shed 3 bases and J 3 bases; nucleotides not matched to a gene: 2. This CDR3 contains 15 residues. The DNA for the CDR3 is TGCGCCAGCAGCTATAGCGGGAGGGTCTACAATGAGCAGTTCTTC. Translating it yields CASSYSGRVYNEQFF.

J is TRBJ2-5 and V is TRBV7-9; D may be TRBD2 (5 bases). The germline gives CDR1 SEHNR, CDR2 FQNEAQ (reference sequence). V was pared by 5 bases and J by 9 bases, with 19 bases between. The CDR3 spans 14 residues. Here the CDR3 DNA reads TGTGCCAGCAGCCCACGAATCACGACCGGGGCCCAGTACTTC. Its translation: CASSPRITTGAQYF.

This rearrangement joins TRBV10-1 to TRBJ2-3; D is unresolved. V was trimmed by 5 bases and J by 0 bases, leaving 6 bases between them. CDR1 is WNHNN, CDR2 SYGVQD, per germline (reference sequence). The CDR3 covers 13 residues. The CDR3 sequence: CASSLRSTDTQYF. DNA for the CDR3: TGCGCCAGCAGTCTCCGTAGCACAGATACGCAGTATTTT.

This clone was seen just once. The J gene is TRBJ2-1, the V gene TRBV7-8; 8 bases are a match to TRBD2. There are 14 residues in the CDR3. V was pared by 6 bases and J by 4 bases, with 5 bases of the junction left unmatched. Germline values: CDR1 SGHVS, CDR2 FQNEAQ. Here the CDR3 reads CASRESSGYNEQFF. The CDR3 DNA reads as TGTGCCAGCAGAGAGTCTAGCGGGTACAATGAGCAGTTCTTC.

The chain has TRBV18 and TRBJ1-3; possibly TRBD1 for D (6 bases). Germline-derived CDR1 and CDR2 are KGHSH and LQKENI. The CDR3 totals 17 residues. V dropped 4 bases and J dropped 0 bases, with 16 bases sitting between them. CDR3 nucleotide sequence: TGTGCCAGCTCACTAAAACTTCCGGACAGCTCTGGAAACACCATATATTTT. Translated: CASSLKLPDSSGNTIYF.

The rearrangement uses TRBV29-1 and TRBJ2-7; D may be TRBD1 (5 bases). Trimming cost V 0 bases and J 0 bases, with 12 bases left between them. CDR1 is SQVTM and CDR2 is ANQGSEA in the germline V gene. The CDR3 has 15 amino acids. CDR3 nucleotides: TGCAGCGTTGAAGAAACCGCAGGGCGCTCCTACGAGCAGTACTTC. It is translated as CSVEETAGRSYEQYF.

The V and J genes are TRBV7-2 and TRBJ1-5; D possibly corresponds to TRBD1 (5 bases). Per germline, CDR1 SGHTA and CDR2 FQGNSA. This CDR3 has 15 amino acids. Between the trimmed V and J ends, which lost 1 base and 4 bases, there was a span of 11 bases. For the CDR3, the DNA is TGTGCCAGCAGCTTAGGGACAATTACTAATCAGCCCCAGCATTTT. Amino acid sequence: CASSLGTITNQPQHF.

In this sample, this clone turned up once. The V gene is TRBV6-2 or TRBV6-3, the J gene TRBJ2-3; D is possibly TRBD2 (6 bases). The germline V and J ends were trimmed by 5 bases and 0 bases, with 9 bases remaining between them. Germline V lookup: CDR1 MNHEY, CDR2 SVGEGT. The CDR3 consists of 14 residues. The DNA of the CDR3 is TGTGCCAGCAGTCCGGGACTGAGCACAGATACGCAGTATTTT. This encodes CASSPGLSTDTQYF.

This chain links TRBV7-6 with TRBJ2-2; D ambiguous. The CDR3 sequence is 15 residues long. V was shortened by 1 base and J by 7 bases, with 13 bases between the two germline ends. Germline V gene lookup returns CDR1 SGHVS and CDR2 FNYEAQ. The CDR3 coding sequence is TGTGCCAGCAGCTTAGGAGGCGATCTCAGCGGGGAGCTGTTTTTT. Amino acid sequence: CASSLGGDLSGELFF.

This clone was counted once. The CDR3 bases are TGCGCCAGCAGCTTGGGGGGACAATCGAACACTGAAGCTTTCTTT. It translates to CASSLGGQSNTEAFF. The rearrangement links TRBV5-1 to TRBJ1-1; a weak D match, TRBD1 (6 bases). The CDR3 consists of 15 residues. Germline V lookup: CDR1 SGHRS, CDR2 YFSETQ. Trimming removed 0 bases at V and 1 base at J, with 10 bases between.

This chain's CDR3 is CASSHLRDRENIQYF. In nucleotides, the CDR3 is TGCGCCAGCAGCCATCTCCGGGACAGGGAGAACATTCAGTACTTC. The chain carries TRBV4-1 and TRBJ2-4; 9 positions agree with TRBD1. V dropped 3 bases and J dropped 7; count of bases not matched to a gene: 7. This CDR3 spans 15 amino acids. The germline V gene has CDR1 MGHRA and CDR2 YSYEKL.

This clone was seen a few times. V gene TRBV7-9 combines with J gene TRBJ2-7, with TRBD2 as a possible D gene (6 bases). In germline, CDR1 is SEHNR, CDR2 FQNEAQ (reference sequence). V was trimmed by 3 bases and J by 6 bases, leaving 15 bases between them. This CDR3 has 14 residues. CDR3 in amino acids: CASSLEVGTPEQYF. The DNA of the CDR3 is TGTGCCAGCAGCTTGGAGGTTGGGACTCCCGAGCAGTACTTC.

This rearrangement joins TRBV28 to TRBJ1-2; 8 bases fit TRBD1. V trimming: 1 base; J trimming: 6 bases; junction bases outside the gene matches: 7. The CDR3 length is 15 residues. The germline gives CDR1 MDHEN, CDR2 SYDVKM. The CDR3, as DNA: TGTGCCAGCAGTTTATCCCCCGGACAGGGTGATGGCTACACCTTC. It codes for CASSLSPGQGDGYTF.

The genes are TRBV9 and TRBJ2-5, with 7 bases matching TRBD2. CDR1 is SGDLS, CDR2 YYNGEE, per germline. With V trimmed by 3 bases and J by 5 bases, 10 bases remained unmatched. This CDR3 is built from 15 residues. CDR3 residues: CASSDQAGGKETQYF. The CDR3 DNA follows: TGTGCCAGCAGCGACCAAGCCGGGGGGAAGGAGACCCAGTACTTC. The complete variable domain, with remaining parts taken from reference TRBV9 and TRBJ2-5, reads DSGVTQTPKHLITATGQRVTLRCSPRSGDLSVYWYQQSLDQGLQFLIQYYNGEERAKGNILERFSAQQFPDLHSELNLSSLELGDSALYFCASSDQAGGKETQYFGPGTRLLVL.

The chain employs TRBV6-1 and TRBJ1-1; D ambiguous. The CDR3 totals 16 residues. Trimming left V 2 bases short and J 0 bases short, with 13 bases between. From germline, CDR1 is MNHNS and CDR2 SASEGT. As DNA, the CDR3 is TGTGCCAGCAGTGAATACGGTGGAGTGATGAACACTGAAGCTTTCTTT. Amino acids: CASSEYGGVMNTEAFF.

The CDR3 DNA reads TGTGCTAGTGGTTTGGGAGACGGGACAGGGTACCAGCCCCAGCATTTT. Translated, it gives CASGLGDGTGYQPQHF. The chain carries TRBV12-5 and TRBJ1-5; 9 bases fit TRBD1. From germline, CDR1 is LGHNT and CDR2 FRNRAP. With V trimmed by 1 base and J by 7 bases, 8 bases remained unmatched. The CDR3 is 16 residues long.

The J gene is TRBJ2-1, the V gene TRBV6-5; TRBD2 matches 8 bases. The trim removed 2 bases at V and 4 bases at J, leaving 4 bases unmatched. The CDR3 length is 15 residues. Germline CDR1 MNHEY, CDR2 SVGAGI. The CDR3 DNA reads TGTGCCAGCAGTTACGGGGTAGCGGGGTACAATGAGCAGTTCTTC. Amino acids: CASSYGVAGYNEQFF.

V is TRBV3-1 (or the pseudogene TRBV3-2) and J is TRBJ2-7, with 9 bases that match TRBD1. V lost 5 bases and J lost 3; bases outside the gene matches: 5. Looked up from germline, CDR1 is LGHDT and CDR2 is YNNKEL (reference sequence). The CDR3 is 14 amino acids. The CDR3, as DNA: TGTGCCAGCAGCTCCGGGACAGGGATCTACGAGCAGTACTTC. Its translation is CASSSGTGIYEQYF.

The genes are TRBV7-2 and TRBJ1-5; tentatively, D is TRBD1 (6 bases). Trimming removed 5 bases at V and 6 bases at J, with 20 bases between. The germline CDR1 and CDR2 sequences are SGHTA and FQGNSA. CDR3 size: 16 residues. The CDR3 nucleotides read TGTGCCAGCAGCACTTTGCCCTCAGGGGCCGGTCAGCCCCAGCATTTT. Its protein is CASSTLPSGAGQPQHF.

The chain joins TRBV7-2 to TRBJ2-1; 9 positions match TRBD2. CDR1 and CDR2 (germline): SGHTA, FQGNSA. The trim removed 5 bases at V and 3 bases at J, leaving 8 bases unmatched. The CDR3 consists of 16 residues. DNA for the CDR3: TGTGCCAGCAGCACCGATGCGGGGGGGATCTACAATGAGCAGTTCTTC. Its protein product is CASSTDAGGIYNEQFF.

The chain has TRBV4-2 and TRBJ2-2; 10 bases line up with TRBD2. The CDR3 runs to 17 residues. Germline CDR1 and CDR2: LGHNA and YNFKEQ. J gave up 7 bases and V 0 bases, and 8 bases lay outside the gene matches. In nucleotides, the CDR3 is TGTGCCAGCAGCCAAGAGGGAGCGGGGGGGCCTATCGGGGAGCTGTTTTTT. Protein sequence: CASSQEGAGGPIGELFF.

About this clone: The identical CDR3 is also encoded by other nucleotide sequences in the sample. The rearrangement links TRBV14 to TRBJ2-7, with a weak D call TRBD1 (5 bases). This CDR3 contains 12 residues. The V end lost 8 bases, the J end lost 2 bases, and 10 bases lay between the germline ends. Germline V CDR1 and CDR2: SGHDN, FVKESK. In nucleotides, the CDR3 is TGTGCCAGCGGACATACTACCTACGAGCAGTACTTC. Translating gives CASGHTTYEQYF.

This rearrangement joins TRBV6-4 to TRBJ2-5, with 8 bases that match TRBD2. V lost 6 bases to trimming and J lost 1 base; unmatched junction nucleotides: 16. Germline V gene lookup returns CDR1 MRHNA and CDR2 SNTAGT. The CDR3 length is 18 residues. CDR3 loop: CASRAGGRTPSRQETQYF. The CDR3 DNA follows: TGTGCCAGCAGGGCCGGCGGGAGGACCCCATCACGCCAAGAGACCCAGTACTTC.

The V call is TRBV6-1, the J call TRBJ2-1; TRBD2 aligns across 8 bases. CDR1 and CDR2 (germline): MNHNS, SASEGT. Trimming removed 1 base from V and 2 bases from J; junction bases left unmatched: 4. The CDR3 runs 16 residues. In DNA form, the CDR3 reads TGTGCCAGCAGTGAAGGACTAGCGCCCCCCTACAATGAGCAGTTCTTC. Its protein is CASSEGLAPPYNEQFF.

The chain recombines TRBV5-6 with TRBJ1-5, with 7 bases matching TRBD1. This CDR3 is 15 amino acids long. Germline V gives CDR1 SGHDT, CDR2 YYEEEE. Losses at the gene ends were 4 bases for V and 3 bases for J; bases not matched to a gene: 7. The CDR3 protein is CASSERQGLNQPQHF. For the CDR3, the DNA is TGTGCCAGCAGCGAGCGACAGGGCCTCAATCAGCCCCAGCATTTT.

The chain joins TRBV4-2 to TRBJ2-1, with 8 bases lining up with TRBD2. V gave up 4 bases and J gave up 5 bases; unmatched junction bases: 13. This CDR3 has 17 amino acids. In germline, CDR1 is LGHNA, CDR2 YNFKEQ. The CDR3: CASSRRLGGSGNNEQFF. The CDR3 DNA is TGTGCCAGCAGCCGTCGACTAGGTGGTAGCGGGAACAATGAGCAGTTCTTC.

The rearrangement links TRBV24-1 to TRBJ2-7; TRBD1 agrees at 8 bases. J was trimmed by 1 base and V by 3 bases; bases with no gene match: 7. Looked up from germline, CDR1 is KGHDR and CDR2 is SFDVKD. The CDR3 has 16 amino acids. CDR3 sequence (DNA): TGTGCCACCAGTGATCTTACAGGGGGACATTCCTACGAGCAGTACTTC. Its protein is CATSDLTGGHSYEQYF.